This T cell receptor (beta chain) was sequenced during a study of pediatric ulcerative colitis. For this clone: Its cognate antigen is unknown.

Before the diagnostic colonoscopy, ulcerative colitis patients were free of immunosuppressive medication. Germline lookup yields CDR1 SGHNT and CDR2 YYREEE (reference sequence). The CDR3 covers 14 residues. The V gene lost 2 bases and the J gene lost 6 bases, with 13 bases spanning the gap. The survey-level immunoSEQ assay was used. The table came from immunoSEQ multiplex PCR; TCRdb's copy has only in-frame clones and leaves some out. This table holds about 64,000 clones, more than 60% found once. Study observations and caveats: Two rectal clonotypes were found only in ulcerative colitis patients, all of them. A couple of patients' blood samples yielded substantially fewer templates.

The chain carries TRBV5-4 and TRBJ2-3; perhaps TRBD1 as D (6 bases). Sequencing was done on a sample of blood. This receptor was obtained from a boy aged 5-17 years with moderate ulcerative colitis. DNA of the CDR3: TGTGCCAGCAGCTTACCACAGGGCGGCGATACGCAGTATTTT. Amino acid sequence: CASSLPQGGDTQYF.